A selection of T cell receptor beta chains follows, all from one sample in a study of blood T cells in healthy people across ages. TCRdb reprocessed the 5' RACE reads with MiXCR, giving one entry per CDR3 protein. The table shows about 690,000 distinct CDR3 sequences, with about 43% occurring only once. The sample taken for sequencing was blood. These receptors all come from an elderly man in good health. Both conserved end residues are part of each CDR3. The order of the fields is V gene, J gene, D gene, clone size, CDR3 DNA, CDR3 protein. A D gene is named only where the DNA matches it firmly. Expanded clones get a size class; other rows say once, few or many, or leave the size out.

V gene: TRBV9
J gene: TRBJ2-7
D gene: -
clone size: few
CDR3 DNA: TGTGCCAGCAGCGCCTCGGAGTTCTTGAGCTCCTACGAGCAGTACTTC
CDR3 protein: CASSASEFLSSYEQYF

V gene: TRBV20-1
J gene: TRBJ2-1
D gene: TRBD2
clone size: -
CDR3 DNA: TGCAGTGCTCTCCCTAGCGGGAGGTACTACAATGAGCAGTTCTTC
CDR3 protein: CSALPSGRYYNEQFF

V gene: TRBV28
J gene: TRBJ2-1
D gene: TRBD2
clone size: -
CDR3 DNA: TGTGCCAGCAGTGCCTCTGGGACTAGCGGGAGAGACCATGAGCAGTTCTTC
CDR3 protein: CASSASGTSGRDHEQFF

V gene: TRBV7-6
J gene: TRBJ2-3
D gene: -
clone size: -
CDR3 DNA: TGTGCCAGCAGCTTTGCTGGAGATACGCAGTATTTT
CDR3 protein: CASSFAGDTQYF

V gene: TRBV20-1
J gene: TRBJ2-7
D gene: -
clone size: few
CDR3 DNA: TGCAGTGCTAGTGTTGGCGCCCCAGAGGGGGTGGGCGAGCAGTACTTC
CDR3 protein: CSASVGAPEGVGEQYF

V gene: TRBV20-1
J gene: TRBJ2-7
D gene: -
clone size: -
CDR3 DNA: TGCAGTGCTCTACAGGCCTCTGGCGAGCAGTACTTC
CDR3 protein: CSALQASGEQYF

V gene: TRBV11-2
J gene: TRBJ2-5
D gene: TRBD2
clone size: few
CDR3 DNA: TGTGCCAGCAGTTCAGAAACCTGGACTAGCGGGTACCAAGAGACCCAGTACTTC
CDR3 protein: CASSSETWTSGYQETQYF

V gene: TRBV5-1
J gene: TRBJ2-7
D gene: -
clone size: -
CDR3 DNA: TGCGCCAGCAGCTTGGGAGGTCGCGGATGGGAGTACGAGCAGTACTTC
CDR3 protein: CASSLGGRGWEYEQYF

V gene: TRBV20-1
J gene: TRBJ2-7
D gene: TRBD2
clone size: -
CDR3 DNA: TGCAGTGCTAGAGATGTCATGGGCGGGAGCTCCTACAATGAGCAGTACTTC
CDR3 protein: CSARDVMGGSSYNEQYF

V gene: TRBV2
J gene: TRBJ1-1
D gene: -
clone size: few
CDR3 DNA: TGTGCCAGCAGTGCGCCCCTGCTGAACACTGAAGCTTTCTTT
CDR3 protein: CASSAPLLNTEAFF

V gene: TRBV6-1
J gene: TRBJ1-2
D gene: -
clone size: few
CDR3 DNA: TGTGCCAGCAGCGCTACATCAAACCTAAACCTCTACACCTTC
CDR3 protein: CASSATSNLNLYTF

V gene: TRBV20-1
J gene: TRBJ2-5
D gene: TRBD1
clone size: -
CDR3 DNA: TGCAGTGCTAGGGACAGGAGAAGGGGGTCGGGTCAAGAGACCCAGTACTTC
CDR3 protein: CSARDRRRGSGQETQYF

V gene: TRBV5-1
J gene: TRBJ2-1
D gene: -
clone size: -
CDR3 DNA: TGCGCCAGCAGCGCTCTGAGCGGAGAAGACAATGAGCAGTTCTTC
CDR3 protein: CASSALSGEDNEQFF

V gene: TRBV28
J gene: TRBJ2-5
D gene: -
clone size: many
CDR3 DNA: TGTGCCAGCAGCTTCCCTGGGGGAGAGACCCAGTACTTC
CDR3 protein: CASSFPGGETQYF

V gene: TRBV20-1
J gene: TRBJ1-1
D gene: -
clone size: few
CDR3 DNA: TGCAGTGCCATGGGGGAGGGATTGGCTTTCTTT
CDR3 protein: CSAMGEGLAFF

V gene: TRBV20-1
J gene: TRBJ1-4
D gene: -
clone size: -
CDR3 DNA: TGCAGTGCTACCGGGGCTGTGGAAAAACTGTTTTTT
CDR3 protein: CSATGAVEKLFF